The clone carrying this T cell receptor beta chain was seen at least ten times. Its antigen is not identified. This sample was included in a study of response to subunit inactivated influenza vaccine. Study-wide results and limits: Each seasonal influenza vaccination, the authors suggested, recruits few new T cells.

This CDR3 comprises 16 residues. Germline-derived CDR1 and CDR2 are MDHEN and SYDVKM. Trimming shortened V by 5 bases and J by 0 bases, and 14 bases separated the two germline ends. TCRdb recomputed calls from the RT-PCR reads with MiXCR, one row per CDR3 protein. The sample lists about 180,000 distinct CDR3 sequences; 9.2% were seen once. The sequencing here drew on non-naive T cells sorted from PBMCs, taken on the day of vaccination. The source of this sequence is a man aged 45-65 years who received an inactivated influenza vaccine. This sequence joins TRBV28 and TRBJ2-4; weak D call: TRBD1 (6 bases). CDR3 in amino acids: CASSTGTNLAKNIQYF. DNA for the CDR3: TGTGCCAGCAGTACCGGGACAAATCTAGCCAAAAACATTCAGTACTTC. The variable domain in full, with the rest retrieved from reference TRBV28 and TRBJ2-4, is DVKVTQSSRYLVKRTGEKVFLECVQDMDHENMFWYRQDPGLGLRLIYFSYDVKMKEKGDIPEGYSVSREKKERFSLILESASTNQTSMYLCASSTGTNLAKNIQYFGAGTRLSVL.